This is a list of T cell receptor beta chains from one sample in a study of long-term antiretroviral therapy in people with HIV. Some clones are missing from TCRdb's copy, which holds only in-frame ones; the method was immunoSEQ multiplex PCR. The table shows 12,000 or so clones, with over 80% occurring only once. This specimen consisted of unsorted PBMCs, obtained about 8 years after starting antiretroviral therapy. These TCRs come from a man aged 50-60 years with HIV. Both conserved end residues are part of each CDR3. D genes are given only for firm matches. Clone size is given for some rows only: seen once, a few or many times, or a class if the clone is expanded.

V: TRBV7-9; size: -; D: -; J: TRBJ2-1; DNA: TGTGCCAGCAGCCCGGGACACGGATACAATGAGCAGTTCTTC; CDR3: CASSPGHGYNEQFF
V: TRBV19; size: -; D: -; J: TRBJ2-7; DNA: TGTGCCAGTAGTATGGGGGACGAATACGAGCAGTACTTC; CDR3: CASSMGDEYEQYF
V: TRBV19; size: once; D: TRBD1; J: TRBJ2-7; DNA: TGTGCCAGTAGTCCCAGGACAGGGAAAAACGGCGAGCAGTACTTC; CDR3: CASSPRTGKNGEQYF
V: TRBV7-9; size: -; D: -; J: TRBJ2-6; DNA: TGTGCCAGCAGCTTAGGGCAATCTGGGGCCAACGTCCTGACTTTC; CDR3: CASSLGQSGANVLTF
V: TRBV7-2; size: -; D: -; J: TRBJ1-4; DNA: TGTGCCAGCAGCTTATATGAGGGAAGCGAAAAACTGTTTTTT; CDR3: CASSLYEGSEKLFF
V: TRBV29-1; size: -; D: -; J: TRBJ2-7; DNA: TGCAGCGTTTCAGGTACCTACGAGCAGTACTTC; CDR3: CSVSGTYEQYF
V: TRBV27; size: once; D: -; J: TRBJ1-5; DNA: TGTGCCAGCAGTACCTTGGCAGTAAATCAGCCCCAGCATTTT; CDR3: CASSTLAVNQPQHF
V: TRBV19; size: -; D: -; J: TRBJ1-5; DNA: TGTGCCAGTAGTATAGGGGAGGTAGGTCAGCCCCAGCATTTT; CDR3: CASSIGEVGQPQHF
V: TRBV4-2; size: few; D: TRBD1; J: TRBJ2-2; DNA: TGTGCCAGCAGCCAAGGACAGGGGGCGTCGTTCGGGGAGCTGTTTTTT; CDR3: CASSQGQGASFGELFF
V: TRBV6-1; size: -; D: -; J: TRBJ1-5; DNA: TGTGCCAGCAGGGGATTTGGGGACAGCAATCAGCCCCAGCATTTT; CDR3: CASRGFGDSNQPQHF
V: TRBV27; size: few; D: -; J: TRBJ2-1; DNA: TGTGCCAGCAGTTTGACAGGCCCCAATGAGCAGTTCTTC; CDR3: CASSLTGPNEQFF
V: TRBV9; size: -; D: -; J: TRBJ1-1; DNA: TGTGCCAGCAGCTCGACGGCGGGGGGAGGCACTGAAGCTTTCTTT; CDR3: CASSSTAGGGTEAFF
V: TRBV27; size: once; D: TRBD1; J: TRBJ1-1; DNA: TGTGCCAGCAGTCTCGGGACAGGGAACACTGAAGCTTTCTTT; CDR3: CASSLGTGNTEAFF
V: TRBV4-1; size: -; D: -; J: TRBJ1-5; DNA: TGCGCCAGCAGCCAGGCCGCCACCTCCGATCAGCCCCAGCATTTT; CDR3: CASSQAATSDQPQHF
V: TRBV30; size: -; D: -; J: TRBJ1-1; DNA: TGTGCCTGGAGGGGAAGGGGGATCACTGAAGCTTTCTTT; CDR3: CAWRGRGITEAFF
V: TRBV2; size: -; D: -; J: TRBJ2-7; DNA: TGTGCCAGCAGTGAAGTTGGGTACTACGAGCAGTACTTC; CDR3: CASSEVGYYEQYF
V: TRBV27; size: -; D: -; J: TRBJ1-6; DNA: TGTGCCAGCAGCCTTAAGGCGCAAGTTTGGGGCAGGGGTAATTCACCCCTCCACTTT; CDR3: CASSLKAQVWGRGNSPLHF
V: TRBV18; size: -; D: -; J: TRBJ1-6; DNA: TGTGCCAGCTCACCCGGTGAAGTCGGGGAGGTCCGCCTTGGGAATTCACCCCTCCACTTT; CDR3: CASSPGEVGEVRLGNSPLHF
V: TRBV6-5; size: -; D: -; J: TRBJ1-2; DNA: TGTGCCAGCAGTTATAGTGAGGCCTATGGCTACACCTTC; CDR3: CASSYSEAYGYTF
V: TRBV18; size: -; D: -; J: TRBJ2-2; DNA: TGTGCCAGCTCACCAGAAAAGGGGTCCACCGGGGAGCTGTTTTTT; CDR3: CASSPEKGSTGELFF
V: TRBV4-1; size: once; D: -; J: TRBJ1-1; DNA: TGCGCCAGCAGCCAAGACAGGCTTGAAGCTTTCTTT; CDR3: CASSQDRLEAFF
V: TRBV9; size: -; D: TRBD2; J: TRBJ2-1; DNA: TGTGCCAGCAGCCGGACTAGCGGGGGCCTTGAATTTGAGCAGTTCTTC; CDR3: CASSRTSGGLEFEQFF
V: TRBV6-5; size: -; D: -; J: TRBJ1-2; DNA: TGTGCCAGCAGTTCTGGGTATGGCTACACCTTC; CDR3: CASSSGYGYTF
V: TRBV11-2; size: -; D: -; J: TRBJ1-2; DNA: TGTGCCAGCAGCTCGTGGGGCCCAGAACTCAATAGGGATGGCTACACCTTC; CDR3: CASSSWGPELNRDGYTF
V: TRBV18; size: -; D: TRBD1; J: TRBJ2-7; DNA: TGTGCCAGCTCACTCGGGACAGACTACGAGCAGTACTTC; CDR3: CASSLGTDYEQYF
V: TRBV5-6; size: -; D: -; J: TRBJ2-7; DNA: TGTGCCAGCAGCTTGTGGGGTTCCTACGAGCAGTACTTC; CDR3: CASSLWGSYEQYF
V: TRBV7-2; size: few; D: -; J: TRBJ2-7; DNA: TGTGCCAGCAGCTTACAAGTCTACCCCTACGAGCAGTACTTC; CDR3: CASSLQVYPYEQYF
V: TRBV19; size: -; D: -; J: TRBJ2-7; DNA: TGTGCCAGTAGTATCCTCCCGTGGGGAGGTGAGGACGAGCAGTACTTC; CDR3: CASSILPWGGEDEQYF
V: TRBV27; size: -; D: -; J: TRBJ1-1; DNA: TGTGCCAGCCAGGAGGGGGGTAATGAAGCTTTCTTT; CDR3: CASQEGGNEAFF
V: TRBV19; size: -; D: TRBD1; J: TRBJ1-2; DNA: TGTGCCAGTAGTATCGGGACAGCAACCTACTATGGCTACACCTTC; CDR3: CASSIGTATYYGYTF
V: TRBV2; size: -; D: TRBD2; J: TRBJ2-3; DNA: TGTGCCAGCAGTGAAGGAGTAGCGGGGAGTGATACGCAGTATTTT; CDR3: CASSEGVAGSDTQYF
V: TRBV27; size: -; D: TRBD1; J: TRBJ2-1; DNA: TGTGCCAGCAGTTCGAGGGGGCGTGAGCAGTTCTTC; CDR3: CASSSRGREQFF
V: TRBV4-1; size: -; D: -; J: TRBJ1-1; DNA: TGCGCCAGCAGCCAACTCCGGGACACCGCCGGGACTGAAGCTTTCTTT; CDR3: CASSQLRDTAGTEAFF
V: TRBV5-5; size: -; D: -; J: TRBJ2-1; DNA: TGTGCCAGCAGCCCGGTCGAGGGCTTTGGTGAGCAGTTCTTC; CDR3: CASSPVEGFGEQFF
V: TRBV29-1; size: -; D: -; J: TRBJ1-4; DNA: TGCAGCGTTGCGGTTGCAACTAATGAAAAACTGTTTTTT; CDR3: CSVAVATNEKLFF
V: TRBV29-1; size: -; D: -; J: TRBJ2-7; DNA: TGCAGCGTTGAAGCGGGGTACGAGCAGTACTTC; CDR3: CSVEAGYEQYF
V: TRBV10-2; size: -; D: -; J: TRBJ2-7; DNA: TGCGCCAGCAGTGAGATGGCAGGGGTGCGGGAGCAGTACTTC; CDR3: CASSEMAGVREQYF
V: TRBV27; size: -; D: TRBD1; J: TRBJ1-2; DNA: TGTGCCAGCAGTCCAGGACAGGGGGCTAACTATGGCTACACCTTC; CDR3: CASSPGQGANYGYTF
V: TRBV10-2; size: -; D: TRBD2; J: TRBJ2-2; DNA: TGCGCCAGCAGTGAGACCCTAGCGGCAACGAACACCGGGGAGCTGTTTTTT; CDR3: CASSETLAATNTGELFF
V: TRBV27; size: -; D: -; J: TRBJ1-2; DNA: TGTGCCAGCTCCCCGGGGGGCGTAAACTATGGCTACACCTTC; CDR3: CASSPGGVNYGYTF
V: TRBV19; size: -; D: -; J: TRBJ1-1; DNA: TGTGCTACCAGAAAGGGGGGCTGGAACACTGAAGCTTTCTTT; CDR3: CATRKGGWNTEAFF
V: TRBV19; size: few; D: TRBD1; J: TRBJ1-2; DNA: TGTGCCAGTAGTCCGGAGGACAGGGTAGTTGGTTATGGCTACACCTTC; CDR3: CASSPEDRVVGYGYTF
V: TRBV18; size: -; D: -; J: TRBJ2-2; DNA: TGTGCCAGCTCGCCCTCACAGGGTCTTTTCACCGGGGAGCTGTTTTTT; CDR3: CASSPSQGLFTGELFF
V: TRBV15; size: -; D: TRBD1; J: TRBJ1-4; DNA: TGTGCCACCAGCTGGGACAGGGGAGTTAATGAAAAACTGTTTTTT; CDR3: CATSWDRGVNEKLFF
V: TRBV27; size: -; D: -; J: TRBJ1-5; DNA: TGTGCCAGCAGTTTATCGTTAGGGCAGCCCCAGCATTTT; CDR3: CASSLSLGQPQHF
V: TRBV7-2; size: once; D: -; J: TRBJ2-1; DNA: TGTGCCAGCAGCTCGCGACTGGGAAATGAGCAGTTCTTC; CDR3: CASSSRLGNEQFF
V: TRBV5-6; size: -; D: TRBD1; J: TRBJ1-2; DNA: TGTGCCAGCAGCTTGGAAGGGCGACAGGGTTATTATGGCTACACCTTC; CDR3: CASSLEGRQGYYGYTF
V: TRBV30; size: -; D: -; J: TRBJ1-2; DNA: TGTGCCTGGAGTGGCCAGGGGAGTGGCTACACCTTC; CDR3: CAWSGQGSGYTF
V: TRBV4-1; size: -; D: -; J: TRBJ2-5; DNA: TGCGCCAGCAGCCAAGGGATAGACTCCATACAGGGGACCCAGTACTTC; CDR3: CASSQGIDSIQGTQYF
V: TRBV11-3; size: -; D: TRBD1; J: TRBJ2-1; DNA: TGTGCCAGCAGCCGTCTTTTCCGGGACAGCCCCTACAATGAGCAGTTCTTC; CDR3: CASSRLFRDSPYNEQFF
V: TRBV6-1; size: -; D: -; J: TRBJ1-2; DNA: TGTGCCAGCAGTGAAGTAGGGGTCTTGGCGGGATACTATGGCTACACCTTC; CDR3: CASSEVGVLAGYYGYTF
V: TRBV15; size: -; D: TRBD2; J: TRBJ2-7; DNA: TGTGCCACCAGCAGAGATGGGTTAGCGGGGACCCGCTACGAGCAGTACTTC; CDR3: CATSRDGLAGTRYEQYF
V: TRBV6-5; size: -; D: -; J: TRBJ2-3; DNA: TGTGCCAGCAGTTTGGGCGCAGGGACAGATACGCAGTATTTT; CDR3: CASSLGAGTDTQYF
V: TRBV7-8; size: -; D: TRBD1; J: TRBJ1-2; DNA: TGTGCCAGCAGCCGCCGGGACAGGGGCTCCCCCGCCTATGGCTACACCTTC; CDR3: CASSRRDRGSPAYGYTF